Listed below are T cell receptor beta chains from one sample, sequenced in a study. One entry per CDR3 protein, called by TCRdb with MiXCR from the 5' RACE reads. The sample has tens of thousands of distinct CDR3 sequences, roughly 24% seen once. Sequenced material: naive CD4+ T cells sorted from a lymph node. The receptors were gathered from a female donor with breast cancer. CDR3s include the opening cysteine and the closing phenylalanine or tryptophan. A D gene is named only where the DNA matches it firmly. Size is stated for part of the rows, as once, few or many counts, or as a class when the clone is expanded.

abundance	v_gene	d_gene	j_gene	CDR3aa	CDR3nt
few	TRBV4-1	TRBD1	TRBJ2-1	CASSQGQGVVGRANEQFF	TGCGCCAGCAGCCAAGGGCAGGGGGTGGTGGGCCGTGCGAATGAGCAGTTCTTC
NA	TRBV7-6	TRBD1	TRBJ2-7	CASSLRAPGQGTSYEQYF	TGTGCCAGCAGCTTACGGGCCCCGGGACAGGGGACCTCCTACGAGCAGTACTTC
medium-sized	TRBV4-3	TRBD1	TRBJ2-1	CASSQAGQGLNEQFF	TGCGCCAGCAGCCAAGCGGGACAGGGTCTGAATGAGCAGTTCTTC
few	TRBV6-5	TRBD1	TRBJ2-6	CASRRQGSSSGANVLTF	TGTGCCAGCAGGCGACAGGGATCTAGCTCTGGGGCCAACGTCCTGACTTTC
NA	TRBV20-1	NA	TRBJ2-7	CSARGDKGPSYEQYF	TGCAGTGCTAGAGGAGACAAGGGACCCTCCTACGAGCAGTACTTC
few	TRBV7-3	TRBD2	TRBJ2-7	CASSAGLAYEQYF	TGTGCCAGCAGCGCGGGACTAGCGTACGAGCAGTACTTC
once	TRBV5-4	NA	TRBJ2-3	CASSLSGSTDTQYF	TGTGCCAGCAGCTTATCCGGAAGCACAGATACGCAGTATTTT
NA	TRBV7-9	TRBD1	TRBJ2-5	CAGSLVGGGLETQYF	TGTGCCGGCAGCTTAGTAGGGGGCGGTTTGGAGACCCAGTACTTC
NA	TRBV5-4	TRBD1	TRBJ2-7	CASSSALGQNSEQYF	TGTGCCAGCAGCTCGGCCTTGGGACAGAACTCCGAGCAGTACTTC
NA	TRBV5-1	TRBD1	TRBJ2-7	CASSAGGHYEQYF	TGCGCCAGCAGCGCAGGGGGTCACTACGAGCAGTACTTC
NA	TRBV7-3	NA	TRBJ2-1	CASSLNSYYNEQFF	TGTGCCAGCAGCTTAAACAGCTACTACAATGAGCAGTTCTTC
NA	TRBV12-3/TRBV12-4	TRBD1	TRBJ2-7	CASSLRVGRGPSYEQYF	TGTGCCAGCAGTTTACGGGTGGGCAGGGGGCCATCCTACGAGCAGTACTTC
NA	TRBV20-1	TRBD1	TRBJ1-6	CSARGQEDSPLHF	TGCAGTGCTAGGGGACAGGAGGACTCACCCCTCCACTTT
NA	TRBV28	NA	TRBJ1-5	CASSPLSRGQPQHF	TGTGCCAGCAGTCCACTGAGCCGAGGGCAGCCCCAGCATTTT
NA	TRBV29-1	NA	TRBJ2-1	CSVDHDWVDEQFF	TGCAGCGTTGATCACGATTGGGTGGATGAGCAGTTCTTC
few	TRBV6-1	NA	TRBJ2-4	CASSVQGLTKNIQYF	TGTGCCAGCAGTGTTCAGGGGCTGACCAAAAACATTCAGTACTTC
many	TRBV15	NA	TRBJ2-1	CATSRDIYNEQFF	TGTGCCACCAGCAGGGACATCTACAATGAGCAGTTCTTC
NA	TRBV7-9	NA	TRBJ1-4	CATDPGGEKLFF	TGTGCCACCGACCCCGGGGGCGAAAAACTGTTTTTT
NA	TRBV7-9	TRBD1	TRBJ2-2	CASSAYRDSGELFF	TGTGCCAGCAGCGCCTACAGGGACAGCGGGGAGCTGTTTTTT
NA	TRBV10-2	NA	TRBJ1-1	CASSEFVTEALF	TGCGCCAGCAGTGAGTTTGTTACTGAAGCTCTCTTT
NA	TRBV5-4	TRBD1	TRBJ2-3	CAGSPRTGDTDTQYF	TGTGCCGGCAGCCCCCGGACAGGGGACACAGATACGCAGTATTTT
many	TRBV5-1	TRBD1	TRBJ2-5	CASSFNRGEETQYF	TGCGCCAGCAGCTTCAACAGGGGGGAAGAGACCCAGTACTTC
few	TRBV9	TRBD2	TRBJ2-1	CASSVKSLAGSYNEQFF	TGTGCCAGCAGCGTAAAATCCTTAGCGGGGTCCTACAATGAGCAGTTCTTC
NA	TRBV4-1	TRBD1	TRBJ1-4	CASSQDGATGGGEKLFF	TGCGCCAGCAGCCAAGATGGAGCCACAGGGGGCGGTGAAAAACTGTTTTTT
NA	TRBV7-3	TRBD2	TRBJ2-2	CASSLSPAGGTGELFF	TGTGCCAGCAGCTTAAGTCCAGCGGGGGGGACCGGGGAGCTGTTTTTT
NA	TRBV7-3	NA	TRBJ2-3	CASSLVAGSSTDTQYF	TGTGCCAGCAGCTTAGTTGCGGGGTCTAGCACAGATACGCAGTATTTT
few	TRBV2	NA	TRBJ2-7	CASSVTVDPYEQYF	TGTGCCAGCAGTGTGACAGTGGACCCCTACGAGCAGTACTTC
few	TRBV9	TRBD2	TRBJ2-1	CASSVGTSGYNEQFF	TGTGCCAGCAGCGTAGGGACTAGCGGATACAATGAGCAGTTCTTC
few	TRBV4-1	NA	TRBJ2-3	CASSQVASDRDTQYF	TGCGCCAGCAGCCAAGTGGCTAGCGATAGAGATACGCAGTATTTT
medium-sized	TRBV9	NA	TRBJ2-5	CASSAGDTDKETQYF	TGTGCCAGCAGCGCCGGGGACACCGATAAGGAGACCCAGTACTTC
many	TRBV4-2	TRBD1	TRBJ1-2	CASSQDNSAGGWYGYTF	TGTGCCAGCAGCCAAGATAATTCGGCAGGGGGCTGGTATGGCTACACCTTC
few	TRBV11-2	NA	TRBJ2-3	CASSLEATVDTQYF	TGTGCCAGCAGCTTAGAGGCCACAGTAGATACGCAGTATTTT
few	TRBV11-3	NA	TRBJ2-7	CASSLAEGQGQYF	TGTGCCAGCAGCTTAGCAGAGGGTCAAGGGCAGTACTTC
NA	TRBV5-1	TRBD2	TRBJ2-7	CASKLAGGSYEQYF	TGCGCCAGCAAACTAGCGGGGGGATCCTACGAGCAGTACTTC
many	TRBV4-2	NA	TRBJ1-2	CASSRTDGYTF	TGTGCCAGCAGCCGAACAGATGGCTACACCTTC
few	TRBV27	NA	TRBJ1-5	CASSFPPINRNKGNQPQHF	TGTGCCAGCAGTTTTCCGCCTATCAACAGGAACAAGGGTAATCAGCCCCAGCATTTT
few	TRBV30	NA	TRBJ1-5	CAWSVRRSSNQPQHF	TGTGCCTGGAGTGTACGCAGGAGTAGCAATCAGCCCCAGCATTTT
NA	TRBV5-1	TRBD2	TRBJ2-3	CASGASGGTDTQYF	TGCGCCAGCGGCGCCAGCGGGGGCACAGATACGCAGTATTTT
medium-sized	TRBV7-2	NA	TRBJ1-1	CASSLTAVGDTEAFF	TGTGCCAGCAGCCTGACAGCTGTGGGGGACACTGAAGCTTTCTTT
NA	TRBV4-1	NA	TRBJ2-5	CAGSQGLRGEETQYF	TGCGCCGGCAGCCAAGGTCTCAGGGGAGAAGAGACCCAGTACTTC
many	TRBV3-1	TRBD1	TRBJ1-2	CASSRVQGDGYTF	TGTGCCAGCAGCCGAGTCCAGGGGGACGGCTACACCTTC
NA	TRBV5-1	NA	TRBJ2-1	CASRRDPVGNEQFF	TGCGCCAGCAGAAGGGACCCGGTGGGAAATGAGCAGTTCTTC
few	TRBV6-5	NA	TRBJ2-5	CASSPNTGRGETQYF	TGTGCCAGCAGTCCAAATACAGGTCGGGGGGAGACCCAGTACTTC
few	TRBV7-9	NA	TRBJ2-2	CASSGAGARGTGELFF	TGTGCCAGCAGCGGAGCAGGGGCGCGAGGCACCGGGGAGCTGTTTTTT
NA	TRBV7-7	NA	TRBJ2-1	CASSLGGAMGNEQFF	TGTGCCAGCAGCTTAGGTGGGGCCATGGGCAATGAGCAGTTCTTC
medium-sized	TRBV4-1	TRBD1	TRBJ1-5	CASSQDFARGFQPQHF	TGCGCCAGCAGCCAAGATTTCGCCAGGGGGTTCCAGCCCCAGCATTTT
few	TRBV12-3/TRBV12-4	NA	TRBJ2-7	CASRATANYYEQYF	TGTGCCAGCAGAGCGACAGCCAACTACTACGAGCAGTACTTC
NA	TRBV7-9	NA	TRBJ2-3	CASSLVDTQYF	TGTGCCAGCAGCTTGGTGGATACGCAGTATTTT
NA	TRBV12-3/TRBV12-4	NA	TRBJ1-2	CASRLGGDGYTF	TGTGCCAGCAGGCTCGGAGGGGATGGCTACACCTTC